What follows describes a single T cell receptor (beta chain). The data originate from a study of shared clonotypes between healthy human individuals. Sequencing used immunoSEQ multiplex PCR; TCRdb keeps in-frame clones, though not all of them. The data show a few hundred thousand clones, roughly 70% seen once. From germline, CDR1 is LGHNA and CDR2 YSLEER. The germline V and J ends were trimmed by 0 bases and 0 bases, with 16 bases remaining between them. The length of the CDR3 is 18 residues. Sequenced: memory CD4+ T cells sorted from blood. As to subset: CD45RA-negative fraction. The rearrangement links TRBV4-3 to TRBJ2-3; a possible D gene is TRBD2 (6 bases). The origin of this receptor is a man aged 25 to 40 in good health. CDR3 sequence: CASSQDADYRWSTDTQYF. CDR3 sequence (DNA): TGCGCCAGCAGCCAAGACGCGGACTACCGGTGGAGCACAGATACGCAGTATTTT.